Below are 8 T cell receptor beta chains sequenced from a single sample in a study of CD8 T cell repertoires and HIV-1 epitope variants (TCRdb year 2020). Their recognized antigens are unknown. Libraries were constructed by the immunoSEQ multiplex PCR assay. TCRdb re-hosts the immuneACCESS table, in-frame sequences only. Its copies lack some clones; in the studies checked, an unresolved V gene accounts for under half of them, and the cause for the rest is not known. The sample table holds about 4,500 clones, of which about 66% were seen once. The ten largest clones add up to about 46% of the sample. Sequenced: cultured CD8+ T cells derived from PBMCs. All receptors derive from a male donor with HIV.

The CDR3: CASSLTRTGELFF. As DNA, the CDR3 is TGTGCCAGCAGTTTAACCCGCACCGGGGAGCTGTTTTTT. V usage is TRBV28 and J usage is TRBJ2-2; D uncertain. V lost 2 bases and J 4 bases, leaving 5 bases between the germline ends. The length of the CDR3 is 13 residues. CDR1 MDHEN and CDR2 SYDVKM come from the germline V gene.

The genes are TRBV2 and TRBJ1-2; TRBD1 agrees at 7 bases. Germline CDR1 is SNHLY and CDR2 is FYNNEI. The CDR3 totals 16 residues. The J segment lost 1 base and the V segment lost 2 bases, leaving 7 bases of the junction unmatched. The CDR3 sequence is CASSEIRQGGNYGYTF. Written as DNA, the CDR3 is TGTGCCAGCAGTGAAATAAGACAGGGAGGTAACTATGGCTACACCTTC.

This chain uses TRBV20-1 with TRBJ1-4; D ambiguous. The CDR3 has 11 residues. The V and J ends lost 6 bases and 5 bases respectively, with 7 bases between them. Germline V lookup: CDR1 DFQATT, CDR2 SNEGSKA (reference sequence). The CDR3 DNA is TGCAGTGCCGGAGGCAATGAAAAACTGTTTTTT. Protein: CSAGGNEKLFF.

V gene TRBV5-1 combines with J gene TRBJ2-5; TRBD2 aligns across 10 bases. With 4 bases clipped from V and 4 bases from J, the junction kept 7 bases outside the gene matches. The CDR3 has 15 residues. In germline, CDR1 is SGHRS, CDR2 YFSETQ. DNA of the CDR3: TGCGCCAGCAGCACAGCGGGAGGGCCGGGAGAGACCCAGTACTTC. Amino acids: CASSTAGGPGETQYF.

This clone showed up just a few times. The chain uses TRBV2 and TRBJ1-3; D is uncertain. V was pared by 3 bases and J by 2 bases, with 8 bases between. Germline V gene lookup returns CDR1 SNHLY and CDR2 FYNNEI. There are 14 residues in the CDR3. DNA for the CDR3: TGTGCCAGCAGTGATGATGTGGCTGGAAACACCATATATTTT. Its protein is CASSDDVAGNTIYF. The full variable domain, rest sourced from reference TRBV2 and TRBJ1-3, is EPEVTQTPSHQVTQMGQEVILRCVPISNHLYFYWYRQILGQKVEFLVSFYNNEISEKSEIFDDQFSVERPDGSNFTLKIRSTKLEDSAMYFCASSDDVAGNTIYFGEGSWLTVV.

This clone was observed a few times. The chain employs TRBV27 and TRBJ2-7; no firm D call. V lost 8 bases, J lost 3 bases, and 20 bases lay in between. CDR1 is MNHEY and CDR2 is SMNVEV in the germline V gene (reference sequence). This CDR3 comprises 15 residues. CDR3 residues: CASLEGPGPLYEQYF. As DNA, the CDR3 is TGTGCCAGCCTCGAAGGACCAGGACCACTCTACGAGCAGTACTTC.

Here the CDR3 DNA reads TGTGCCAGCAGCTTAGCGGCGGGAGGCCTATTCAATGAGCAGTTCTTC. It translates to CASSLAAGGLFNEQFF. J is TRBJ2-1 and V is TRBV7-9, with 8 positions matching TRBD2. CDR1 and CDR2 from the germline V gene are SEHNR and FQNEAQ (reference sequence). This CDR3 is built from 16 residues. V lost 0 bases to trimming and J lost 6 bases; unmatched junction nucleotides: 7.

The CDR3 region has the DNA TGTGCCAGCAGCTTGGGACAGTACCTTCGTGAGCAGTACTTC. It is translated as CASSLGQYLREQYF. The chain links TRBV11-2 to TRBJ2-7, with 7 bases fitting TRBD1. The J segment lost 7 bases and the V segment lost 3 bases, leaving 9 bases of the junction unmatched. Germline V CDR1 and CDR2: SGHAT, FQNNGV. The CDR3 has 14 amino acids. The variable domain in full, with the rest retrieved from reference TRBV11-2 and TRBJ2-7, is EAGVAQSPRYKIIEKRQSVAFWCNPISGHATLYWYQQILGQGPKLLIQFQNNGVVDDSQLPKDRFSAERLKGVDSTLKIQPAKLEDSAVYLCASSLGQYLREQYFGPGTRLTVT.